The rows below give T cell receptor beta chains drawn from one sample of a study of T cell clonotyping in hematopoietic cell transplantation. Using immunoSEQ multiplex PCR, the repertoire was profiled, and TCRdb retains in-frame clones only, with some absent. Of 45,000 to 60,000 clones in the sample, 70% to 90% are singletons; the top ten hold less than 6.5%. Material: peripheral blood mononuclear cells, obtained before stem cell transplant. The receptors shown here come from a man between 60 and 70 years old with biphenotypic leukemia. Some clones in this sample may be carry-over from other donors' samples. The CDR3 runs from the conserved cysteine through the conserved F or W. The order of the fields is D gene, J gene, V gene, CDR3 protein. A D gene is named only where the DNA matches it firmly.

d_gene: -
j_gene: TRBJ2-3
v_gene: TRBV5-4
CDR3aa: CASSPSAAVNTDTQYF

d_gene: -
j_gene: TRBJ2-5
v_gene: TRBV4-1
CDR3aa: CASSQDGEYQETQYF

d_gene: -
j_gene: TRBJ1-1
v_gene: TRBV27
CDR3aa: CASGDGATGSAEAFF

d_gene: -
j_gene: TRBJ1-5
v_gene: TRBV21-1
CDR3aa: CASSTQVGVEPQHF

d_gene: -
j_gene: TRBJ2-1
v_gene: TRBV11-2
CDR3aa: CASKWSTGPYNEQFF

d_gene: TRBD1
j_gene: TRBJ2-2
v_gene: TRBV28
CDR3aa: CASSLRRTGAGELFF

d_gene: TRBD1
j_gene: TRBJ2-7
v_gene: TRBV27
CDR3aa: CASSLDRGRIYEQYF

d_gene: -
j_gene: TRBJ1-2
v_gene: TRBV10-3
CDR3aa: CAISDPGAAAPFYGYTF

d_gene: -
j_gene: TRBJ2-1
v_gene: TRBV30
CDR3aa: CAWSVRNEQFF

d_gene: -
j_gene: TRBJ1-1
v_gene: TRBV6-5
CDR3aa: CASITRGTTEAFF

d_gene: -
j_gene: TRBJ2-7
v_gene: TRBV5-4
CDR3aa: CASSLVRATSGEQYF

d_gene: -
j_gene: TRBJ2-2
v_gene: TRBV2
CDR3aa: CASIGLESTGELFF

d_gene: -
j_gene: TRBJ2-7
v_gene: TRBV5-6
CDR3aa: CASSYLWMSPEDPYEQYF

d_gene: -
j_gene: TRBJ1-2
v_gene: TRBV5-1
CDR3aa: CASSLALEDGYTF

d_gene: TRBD2
j_gene: TRBJ2-5
v_gene: TRBV5-1
CDR3aa: CASSPGTSGRSETQYF

d_gene: -
j_gene: TRBJ1-2
v_gene: TRBV30
CDR3aa: CAWSVKDASYGYTF

d_gene: TRBD2
j_gene: TRBJ2-7
v_gene: TRBV6-6
CDR3aa: CASSYGTSGNEQYF

d_gene: -
j_gene: TRBJ2-6
v_gene: TRBV7-2
CDR3aa: CANGASGANVLTF

d_gene: TRBD2
j_gene: TRBJ2-7
v_gene: TRBV2
CDR3aa: CAGGRGPYEQYF

d_gene: TRBD1
j_gene: TRBJ2-2
v_gene: TRBV7-9
CDR3aa: CASSLTGAGGELFF

d_gene: -
j_gene: TRBJ1-3
v_gene: TRBV4-2
CDR3aa: CASKNRISGNTIYF

d_gene: TRBD1
j_gene: TRBJ1-2
v_gene: TRBV9
CDR3aa: CASSVATRGTGNFAF

d_gene: -
j_gene: TRBJ1-2
v_gene: TRBV18
CDR3aa: CASSPGSGYTF

d_gene: -
j_gene: TRBJ2-5
v_gene: TRBV11-2
CDR3aa: CASSLDWEETQYF

d_gene: -
j_gene: TRBJ2-7
v_gene: TRBV6-1
CDR3aa: CASRPGSYEQYF

d_gene: -
j_gene: TRBJ1-5
v_gene: TRBV4-1
CDR3aa: CASSQGRAGPRNQPQHF

d_gene: -
j_gene: TRBJ2-3
v_gene: TRBV4-3
CDR3aa: CASSQGYAQYF

d_gene: -
j_gene: TRBJ1-1
v_gene: TRBV5-6
CDR3aa: CASSLRAEAFF

d_gene: TRBD1
j_gene: TRBJ1-5
v_gene: TRBV19
CDR3aa: CASSMAGGQYQPQHF

d_gene: TRBD1
j_gene: TRBJ2-6
v_gene: TRBV27
CDR3aa: CASSFLGQGAPGANVLTF

d_gene: -
j_gene: TRBJ1-2
v_gene: TRBV5-1
CDR3aa: CASSLEGTHYGYTF

d_gene: -
j_gene: TRBJ2-2
v_gene: TRBV28
CDR3aa: CASSLAGRDTGELFF

d_gene: TRBD1
j_gene: TRBJ1-1
v_gene: TRBV11-1
CDR3aa: CASSSMTGELTEAFF

d_gene: -
j_gene: TRBJ2-5
v_gene: TRBV6-5
CDR3aa: CASCQRLYQTQYF

d_gene: -
j_gene: TRBJ1-3
v_gene: TRBV30
CDR3aa: CAWSLTQRDTIYF

d_gene: TRBD1
j_gene: TRBJ2-7
v_gene: TRBV11-2
CDR3aa: CASSLARGQSYEQYF

d_gene: TRBD1
j_gene: TRBJ2-5
v_gene: TRBV5-1
CDR3aa: CASSQNGQGAWETQYF

d_gene: TRBD1
j_gene: TRBJ2-2
v_gene: TRBV7-2
CDR3aa: CASSLDRDRVNTGELFF

d_gene: TRBD2
j_gene: TRBJ2-3
v_gene: TRBV11-2
CDR3aa: CASSLTSGSTDTQYF

d_gene: -
j_gene: TRBJ2-1
v_gene: TRBV2
CDR3aa: CASTVGGLEQFF

d_gene: -
j_gene: TRBJ1-1
v_gene: TRBV19
CDR3aa: CASSRPGQEAFF

d_gene: -
j_gene: TRBJ1-2
v_gene: TRBV28
CDR3aa: CASSRPPGYTF